By sample share, the clone carrying this T cell receptor beta chain is medium-sized (0.01 to 0.1%). These data belong to a study of T cell repertoires in aging, cancer and after chemotherapy. Amplification of TCR beta used genomic DNA extracted from peripheral blood. V lost 5 bases and J lost 5, with 4 bases in between. The germline CDR1 and CDR2 sequences are SQVTM and ANQGSEA. CDR3 length: 10 residues. Multiplex touch-down PCR with TRB-A/B primers amplified rearranged V-D-J TRB sequences. TCRdb called the multiplex PCR reads again in MiXCR, with one record for every CDR3 protein. The table records more than 10,000 distinct CDR3 sequences, approximately 32% of them present only once.

The sequence came from a human donor in good health. The donor label of this sample is uncertain. The chain employs TRBV29-1 and TRBJ2-1; D gene unclear. Specimen: blood. For the CDR3, the DNA is TGCAGCGTTACCCACAATGAGCAGTTCTTC. The encoded protein is CSVTHNEQFF.